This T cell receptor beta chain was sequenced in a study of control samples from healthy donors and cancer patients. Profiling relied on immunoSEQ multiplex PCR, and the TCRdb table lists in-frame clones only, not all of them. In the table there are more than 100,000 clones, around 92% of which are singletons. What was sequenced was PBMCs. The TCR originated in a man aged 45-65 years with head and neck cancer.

The CDR3 DNA reads as TGTGCCAGCAGTTTACAAGGGGGGGACGCCTACACCTTC. This gives the protein CASSLQGGDAYTF. This rearrangement joins TRBV12-3 or TRBV12-4 to TRBJ1-2; D is perhaps TRBD1 (6 bases). There are 13 residues in the CDR3. The V and J ends lost 2 bases and 10 bases respectively, with 14 bases between them.